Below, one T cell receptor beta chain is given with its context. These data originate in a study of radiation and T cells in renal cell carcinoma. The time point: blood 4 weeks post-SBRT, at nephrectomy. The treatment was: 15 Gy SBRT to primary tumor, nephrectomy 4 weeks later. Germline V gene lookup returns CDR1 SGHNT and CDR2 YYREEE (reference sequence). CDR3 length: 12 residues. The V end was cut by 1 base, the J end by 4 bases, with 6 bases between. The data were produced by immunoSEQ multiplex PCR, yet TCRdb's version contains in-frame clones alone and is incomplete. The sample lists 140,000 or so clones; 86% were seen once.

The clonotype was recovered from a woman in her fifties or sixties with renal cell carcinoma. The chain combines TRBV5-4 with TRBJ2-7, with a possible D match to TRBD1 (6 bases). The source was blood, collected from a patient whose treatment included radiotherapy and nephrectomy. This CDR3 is CASSLTGYEQYF. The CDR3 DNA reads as TGTGCCAGCAGCTTGACAGGGTACGAGCAGTACTTC.